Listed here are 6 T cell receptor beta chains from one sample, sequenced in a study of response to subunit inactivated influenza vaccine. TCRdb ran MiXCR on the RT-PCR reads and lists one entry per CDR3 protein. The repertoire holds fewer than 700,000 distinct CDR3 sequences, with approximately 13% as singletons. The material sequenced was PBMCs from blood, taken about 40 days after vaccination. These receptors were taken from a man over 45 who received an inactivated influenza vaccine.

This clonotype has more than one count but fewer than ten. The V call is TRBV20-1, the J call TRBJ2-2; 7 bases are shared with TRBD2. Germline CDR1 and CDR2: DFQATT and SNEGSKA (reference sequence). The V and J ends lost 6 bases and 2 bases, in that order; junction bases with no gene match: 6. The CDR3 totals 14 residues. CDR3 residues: CSAAGLSNTGELFF. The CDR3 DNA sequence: TGCAGTGCCGCGGGACTATCAAACACCGGGGAGCTGTTTTTT.

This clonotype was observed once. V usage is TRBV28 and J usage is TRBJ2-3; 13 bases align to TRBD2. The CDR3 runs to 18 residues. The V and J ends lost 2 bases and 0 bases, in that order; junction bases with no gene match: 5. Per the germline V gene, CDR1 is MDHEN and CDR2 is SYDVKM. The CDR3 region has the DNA TGTGCCAGCAGTTTAGCGACTAGCGGGGGGACTAGCACAGATACGCAGTATTTT. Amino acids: CASSLATSGGTSTDTQYF.

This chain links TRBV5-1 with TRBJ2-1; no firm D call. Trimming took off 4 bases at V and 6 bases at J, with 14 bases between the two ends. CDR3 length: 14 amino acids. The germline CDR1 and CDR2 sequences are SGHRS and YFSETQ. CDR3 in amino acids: CASSLWATSNEQFF. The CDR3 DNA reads TGCGCCAGCAGCCTGTGGGCGACCTCCAATGAGCAGTTCTTC.

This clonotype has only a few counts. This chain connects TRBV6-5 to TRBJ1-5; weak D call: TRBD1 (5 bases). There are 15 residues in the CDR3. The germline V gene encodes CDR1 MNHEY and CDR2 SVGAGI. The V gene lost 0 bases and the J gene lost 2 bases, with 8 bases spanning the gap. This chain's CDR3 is CASSYSGGGNQPQHF. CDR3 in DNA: TGTGCCAGCAGTTACTCGGGGGGAGGCAATCAGCCCCAGCATTTT.

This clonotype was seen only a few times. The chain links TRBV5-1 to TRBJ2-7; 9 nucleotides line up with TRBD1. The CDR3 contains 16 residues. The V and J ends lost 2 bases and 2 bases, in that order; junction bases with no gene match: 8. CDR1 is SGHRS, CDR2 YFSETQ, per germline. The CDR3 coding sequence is TGCGCCAGCAGCTTATCTCCACAGGGGGCAACCTACGAGCAGTACTTC. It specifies CASSLSPQGATYEQYF.

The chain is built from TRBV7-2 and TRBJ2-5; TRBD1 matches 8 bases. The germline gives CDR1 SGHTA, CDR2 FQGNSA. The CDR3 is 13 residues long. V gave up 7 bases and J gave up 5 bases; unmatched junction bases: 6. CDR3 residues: CASTRTGRETQYF. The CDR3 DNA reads TGTGCCAGCACCCGGACAGGGCGGGAGACCCAGTACTTC.